The rows below give T cell receptor beta chains drawn from one sample of a study of T-cell reconstitution after alpha-beta-depleted transplantation in children. MiXCR, applied by TCRdb to the PCR reads, yields one record per CDR3 protein. Of fewer than 550,000 distinct CDR3 sequences listed, around 10% are singletons. This material consisted of PBMCs, mostly from graft donor cells, taken 180 days after TCRalphabeta/CD19-depleted stem cell transplant. Receptor source: a female patient aged 2-9 years who had a stem cell transplant for aplastic anemia, so the T cells may come from the graft donor. Each CDR3 is given with its conserved first and last residue. Fields, in order: D gene, V gene, clone size, J gene, CDR3 protein, CDR3 DNA. A D gene is named only where the DNA matches it firmly. The size field is filled for only some rows; it gives once, few, many or a size class.

TRBD2	TRBV5-1	few	TRBJ2-1	CASSLSTSGRRVEQFF	TGCGCCAGCAGCTTGTCGACTAGCGGGAGGAGGGTTGAGCAGTTCTTC
TRBD1	TRBV4-3	many	TRBJ2-3	CASSQDRGTDTQYF	TGTGCCAGCAGCCAGGACAGGGGCACAGATACGCAGTATTTT
.	TRBV14	.	TRBJ2-2	CASSQLRGSTGELFF	TGTGCCAGCAGCCAATTACGGGGGTCCACCGGGGAGCTGTTTTTT
TRBD2	TRBV4-1	many	TRBJ2-7	CASSQEASGSQYF	TGCGCCAGCAGCCAAGAGGCTAGCGGGAGTCAGTACTTC
TRBD2	TRBV7-2	few	TRBJ2-5	CASSPHRGVETQYF	TGTGCCAGCAGCCCTCACCGGGGGGTGGAGACCCAGTACTTC
.	TRBV18	many	TRBJ2-7	CASSPGTSYEQYF	TGTGCCAGCTCACCAGGGACTTCCTACGAGCAGTACTTC
TRBD2	TRBV6-5	many	TRBJ2-1	CASSYLIAGEDNEQFF	TGTGCCAGCAGTTACTTGATAGCGGGAGAAGATAATGAGCAGTTCTTC
TRBD1	TRBV7-2	.	TRBJ2-2	CASSFGQATGELFF	TGTGCCAGCAGCTTCGGACAGGCCACCGGGGAGCTGTTTTTT
.	TRBV5-6	many	TRBJ1-1	CASSLGGVLNTEAFF	TGTGCCAGCAGCCTGGGGGGGGTCTTGAACACTGAAGCTTTCTTT
.	TRBV29-1	.	TRBJ1-2	CVLAEGFYGYTF	TGCGTCTTAGCAGAGGGTTTTTATGGCTACACCTTC
TRBD1	TRBV6-1	few	TRBJ1-2	CASRNTGAPYGYTF	TGTGCCAGCAGGAATACAGGGGCCCCCTATGGCTACACCTTC
.	TRBV3-1	.	TRBJ2-1	CASSHRGLNEQFF	TGTGCCAGCAGCCACCGGGGGTTGAATGAGCAGTTCTTC
.	TRBV28	.	TRBJ2-2	CASRYILAGGAGELFF	TGTGCCAGCAGATACATTCTGGCAGGGGGGGCCGGGGAGCTGTTTTTT
TRBD1	TRBV12-3/TRBV12-4	few	TRBJ1-1	CASSLGGPGTVCF	TGTGCCAGCAGTTTGGGTGGCCCAGGGACAGTGTGTTTT
TRBD1	TRBV7-7	few	TRBJ2-1	CASRPSTGALANEQFF	TGTGCTAGCAGGCCCTCGACAGGGGCCCTAGCCAATGAGCAGTTCTTC
TRBD1	TRBV29-1	many	TRBJ1-1	CSVGGFIGRGTKAFF	TGCAGCGTCGGGGGCTTTATTGGCAGGGGGACAAAAGCTTTCTTT
.	TRBV7-8	.	TRBJ2-1	CASSLDHYNEQFF	TGTGCCAGCAGCTTAGACCACTACAATGAGCAGTTCTTC
TRBD1	TRBV5-6	many	TRBJ1-4	CASSPDRKNEKLFF	TGTGCCAGCAGCCCGGACAGGAAGAATGAAAAACTGTTTTTT
TRBD2	TRBV7-2	few	TRBJ2-7	CASRRQLAGDYEQYF	TGTGCCAGCAGACGTCAACTAGCGGGAGATTACGAGCAGTACTTC
.	TRBV20-1	few	TRBJ1-6	CSARAVNSPLHF	TGCAGTGCTAGAGCGGTTAATTCACCCCTCCACTTT
TRBD2	TRBV3-1	.	TRBJ2-1	CASSQEGLTRFNEQFF	TGTGCCAGCAGCCAAGAGGGACTAACCAGATTCAATGAGCAGTTCTTC
.	TRBV6-1	many	TRBJ2-2	CATCVATGTGELFF	TGTGCCACCTGCGTCGCGACAGGAACCGGGGAGCTGTTTTTT
.	TRBV27	.	TRBJ1-2	CASSLSLPISDYGYTF	TGTGCCAGCAGTTTATCCCTCCCTATTTCTGACTATGGCTACACCTTC
.	TRBV18	.	TRBJ2-1	CASSSPSLQGRDEQFF	TGTGCCAGCTCATCCCCCTCCTTACAGGGCAGGGATGAGCAGTTCTTC
TRBD2	TRBV7-2	few	TRBJ2-5	CASSSGLAEGQETQYF	TGTGCCAGCAGCTCCGGACTAGCGGAGGGTCAAGAGACCCAGTACTTC
TRBD1	TRBV12-5	.	TRBJ1-6	CASAGTGNNSPLHF	TGTGCTAGTGCCGGGACAGGGAACAATTCACCCCTCCACTTT
.	TRBV6-2/TRBV6-3	few	TRBJ2-2	CASKQQGLSTGELFF	TGTGCCAGCAAGCAACAGGGACTGAGCACCGGGGAGCTGTTTTTT
TRBD1	TRBV28	few	TRBJ2-7	CASSFAGTGIGYEQYF	TGTGCCAGCAGTTTCGCCGGGACAGGGATAGGGTACGAGCAGTACTTC
.	TRBV12-3/TRBV12-4	.	TRBJ2-4	CASSQGGRPTKNIQYF	TGTGCCAGCAGTCAGGGGGGCAGGCCTACTAAAAACATTCAGTACTTC
.	TRBV20-1	.	TRBJ2-3	CSARVRNTDTQYF	TGCAGTGCTAGAGTACGGAACACAGATACGCAGTATTTT
TRBD1	TRBV5-1	few	TRBJ2-7	CASSVGQGAYEQYF	TGCGCCAGCAGCGTGGGACAGGGAGCATACGAGCAGTACTTC
TRBD1	TRBV20-1	few	TRBJ1-5	CSARVDRVNQPQHF	TGCAGTGCTAGAGTGGACAGGGTGAATCAGCCCCAGCATTTT
.	TRBV29-1	.	TRBJ2-7	CSVNGVGYEQYF	TGCAGCGTGAACGGGGTAGGGTACGAGCAGTACTTC
.	TRBV12-3/TRBV12-4	many	TRBJ2-7	CASSDSYEQYF	TGTGCCAGCAGTGACAGTTACGAGCAGTACTTC
TRBD2	TRBV12-5	.	TRBJ2-1	CASGPGRLAGGTDEQFF	TGTGCTAGTGGCCCAGGGCGCCTTGCGGGAGGGACAGATGAGCAGTTCTTC
.	TRBV3-1	few	TRBJ2-1	CASSQNSGVGVNEQFF	TGTGCCAGCAGCCAAAATAGTGGTGTGGGGGTAAATGAGCAGTTCTTC
TRBD2	TRBV11-2	few	TRBJ2-4	CASSLTRAGVIQYF	TGTGCCAGCAGCTTAACGCGCGCGGGAGTCATTCAGTACTTC
TRBD2	TRBV4-1	few	TRBJ2-2	CASSPPGTRDTGELFF	TGCGCCAGCAGCCCCCCCGGGACTAGAGACACCGGGGAGCTGTTTTTT
TRBD2	TRBV5-6	.	TRBJ2-1	CASSLAATSASNEQFF	TGTGCCAGCAGCTTGGCCGCTACTAGCGCATCAAATGAGCAGTTCTTC
.	TRBV5-6	.	TRBJ2-7	CASSLGWRGTYEQYF	TGTGCCAGCAGCTTGGGGTGGAGGGGCACCTACGAGCAGTACTTC
.	TRBV28	.	TRBJ2-4	CASSLGRGGGSQYF	TGTGCCAGCAGTTTGGGCCGGGGTGGGGGCAGTCAGTACTTC
.	TRBV7-2	many	TRBJ2-5	CASSLSIDKYQETQYF	TGTGCCAGCAGCCTGAGTATCGACAAGTACCAAGAGACCCAGTACTTC
TRBD2	TRBV10-3	few	TRBJ2-4	CAIYPGLAGEGNIQYF	TGTGCCATCTACCCGGGACTAGCGGGAGAGGGAAACATTCAGTACTTC
.	TRBV20-1	.	TRBJ2-1	CSARAEDRGNYNEQFF	TGCAGTGCCCGGGCCGAGGATAGGGGAAACTACAATGAGCAGTTCTTC
TRBD1	TRBV20-1	few	TRBJ1-2	CSAYTGTGGSFYGYTF	TGCAGTGCTTATACCGGGACAGGGGGTTCCTTCTATGGCTACACCTTC
TRBD2	TRBV7-2	.	TRBJ2-7	CASSSGGLGEQYF	TGTGCCAGCAGCTCGGGGGGGTTGGGCGAGCAGTACTTC
.	TRBV6-5	once	TRBJ1-5	CASSYSTPWGSNQPQHF	TGTGCCAGCAGTTACTCGACCCCATGGGGCAGCAATCAGCCCCAGCATTTT
.	TRBV2	few	TRBJ1-1	CASSSRGGLITEAFF	TGTGCCAGCAGTAGCCGCGGGGGGCTGATCACTGAAGCTTTCTTT
TRBD1	TRBV20-1	few	TRBJ1-2	CSARGVRQGLVLHGYTF	TGCAGTGCTAGGGGGGTTAGACAGGGCCTAGTCCTGCATGGCTACACCTTC
TRBD1	TRBV7-9	.	TRBJ2-1	CASSPEGQGRLFF	TGTGCCAGCAGCCCAGAGGGACAGGGAAGATTGTTCTTC
TRBD1	TRBV29-1	few	TRBJ1-4	CSVGQGTTTNEKLFF	TGCAGCGTCGGACAGGGTACGACAACTAATGAAAAACTGTTTTTT
TRBD1	TRBV20-1	few	TRBJ2-2	CSAREQGRGGELFF	TGCAGTGCTAGGGAACAGGGGCGCGGCGGGGAGCTGTTTTTT
TRBD1	TRBV7-9	.	TRBJ1-2	CASSLDRGSYGYTF	TGTGCCAGCAGCTTGGACAGGGGGAGCTATGGCTACACCTTC